A single sample is the source of the 16 T cell receptor beta chains below, sequenced in a study of cytomegalovirus exposure and HLA in healthy donors. Researchers ran the PCR with 60 Vbeta and 13 Jbeta primers. The data were produced by immunoSEQ multiplex PCR, yet TCRdb's version contains in-frame clones alone and is incomplete. Of some 150,000 clones listed, roughly 79% were seen once; the top ten hold 1.5% to 2%. The sample consisted of PBMCs. Receptor source: a woman aged 30 to 39 in good health and CMV-seronegative.

This rearrangement joins TRBV6-1 to TRBJ2-7, with 12 positions matching TRBD2. CDR1 is MNHNS, CDR2 SASEGT, per germline. CDR3 length equals 17 residues. Unmatched junction bases numbered 14, after V lost 4 bases and J lost 7 bases. CDR3 nucleotides: TGTGCCAGCAGTGGATCTACTAGCGGGGGGATCTTGGGGGAGCAGTACTTC. Translating it yields CASSGSTSGGILGEQYF.

The chain links TRBV19 to TRBJ2-1; 10 nucleotides match TRBD1. The CDR3 contains 13 residues. From germline, CDR1 is LNHDA and CDR2 SQIVND (reference sequence). Losses at the gene ends were 8 bases for V and 8 bases for J; bases not matched to a gene: 6. As DNA, the CDR3 is TGTGCCAGTTCAGACAGGGGGCGGGATGAGCAGTTCTTC. It encodes CASSDRGRDEQFF.

The chain links TRBV25-1 to TRBJ1-5, with 9 bases identical to TRBD1. V dropped 8 bases and J dropped 4; count of bases not matched to a gene: 3. The CDR3 contains 13 residues. Germline V gene sequence: CDR1 MGHDK, CDR2 SYGVNS. Here the CDR3 reads CASRGQGNQPQHF. In DNA, the CDR3 is TGTGCCAGCCGCGGACAGGGGAATCAGCCCCAGCATTTT.

J is TRBJ2-1 and V is TRBV7-2; 7 positions agree with TRBD1. The CDR3 covers 15 residues. Germline V gene sequence: CDR1 SGHTA, CDR2 FQGNSA. The trim removed 8 bases at V and 0 bases at J, leaving 7 bases unmatched. The CDR3 loop is CASAEAGGSYNEQFF. The CDR3 bases are TGTGCCAGCGCCGAGGCAGGGGGCTCCTACAATGAGCAGTTCTTC. Drawing the rest from reference TRBV7-2 and TRBJ2-1, the complete variable domain is GAGVSQSPSNKVTEKGKDVELRCDPISGHTALYWYRQSLGQGLEFLIYFQGNSAPDKSGLPSDRFSAERTGGSVSTLTIQRTQQEDSAVYLCASAEAGGSYNEQFFGPGTRLTVL.

The rearrangement links TRBV19 to TRBJ1-1; TRBD1 matches at 7 bases. The ends lost 2 bases at V and 2 bases at J; junction bases unmatched: 5. This CDR3 spans 15 amino acids. Germline loops: CDR1 LNHDA, CDR2 SQIVND (reference sequence). The CDR3 DNA is TGTGCCAGTAGTATAAACAGGGGAGGAAACACTGAAGCTTTCTTT. This sequence encodes CASSINRGGNTEAFF. Filled out from reference TRBV19 and TRBJ1-1, the complete variable domain reads DGGITQSPKYLFRKEGQNVTLSCEQNLNHDAMYWYRQDPGQGLRLIYYSQIVNDFQKGDIAEGYSVSREKKESFPLTVTSAQKNPTAFYLCASSINRGGNTEAFFGQGTRLTVV.

This clone was observed a handful of times. The chain has TRBV10-2 and TRBJ2-5; perhaps TRBD1 as D (6 bases). V shed 6 bases and J shed 7 bases, with 18 bases lying between them. This CDR3 has 14 amino acids. Germline CDR1 is WSHSY and CDR2 is SAAADI. CDR3 loop: CASSALRTEGTQYF. For the CDR3, the DNA is TGCGCCAGCAGCGCATTAAGGACAGAGGGGACCCAGTACTTC.

This clone was observed once. The junction shows a germline mismatch at one end, possibly a read error. V and J are TRBV5-1 and TRBJ1-1; D may be TRBD1 (6 bases). The CDR3 consists of 14 residues. Per germline, CDR1 SGHRS and CDR2 YFSETQ. This chain's CDR3 is CASRLAGEGPEAFF. CDR3 bases: TGCGCCAGCAGGTTGGCAGGGGAGGGCCCTGAAGCTTTCTTT.

V and J are TRBV11-3 and TRBJ2-5; possible D gene TRBD1, 5 bases. The DNA end is a closer match to TRBJ2-7, so the J assignment may be wrong. This CDR3 comprises 14 residues. From germline, CDR1 is SGHNT and CDR2 YENEEA. The CDR3 sequence: CASSSGFGSYEQYF. In DNA form, the CDR3 reads TGTGCCAGCAGCTCAGGGTTCGGCTCCTACGAGCAGTACTTC.

The CDR3 nucleotides read TGTGCCAGCAGTTTCGCTGACAGAGACACTGAAGCTTTCTTT. Protein sequence: CASSFADRDTEAFF. The chain couples TRBV6-5 to TRBJ1-1, with D perhaps TRBD1 (5 bases). Per the germline V gene, CDR1 is MNHEY and CDR2 is SVGAGI. The CDR3 has 14 amino acids. V lost 4 bases and J lost 3, with 12 bases in between.

This chain uses TRBV2 with TRBJ2-7; D remains ambiguous. The CDR3 sequence is 14 residues long. V lost 1 base to trimming and J lost 0 bases, with 7 bases between them. The germline CDR1 and CDR2 sequences are SNHLY and FYNNEI. The CDR3 here is CASSEGGTSYEQYF. CDR3 nucleotides: TGTGCCAGCAGTGAAGGCGGCACCTCCTACGAGCAGTACTTC.

V and J are TRBV29-1 and TRBJ1-2; D might be TRBD1 (6 bases). Trimming pared 6 bases from V and 7 bases from J, leaving 18 bases between. CDR1 is SQVTM, CDR2 ANQGSEA, per germline. The CDR3 consists of 13 residues. The CDR3 DNA reads as TGCAGCGTCCTGCCCGGACAGCGGAGTGGCTACACCTTC. Protein: CSVLPGQRSGYTF.

The chain joins TRBV5-6 to TRBJ2-7; D not certain. There are 13 residues in the CDR3. The germline V gene encodes CDR1 SGHDT and CDR2 YYEEEE. V was clipped by 5 bases and J by 2 bases, with 11 bases between them. In nucleotides, the CDR3 is TGTGCCAGCAGAAGACAATACGCCTACGAGCAGTACTTC. Translation gives CASRRQYAYEQYF. The whole variable domain, filled in from reference TRBV5-6 and TRBJ2-7, reads DAGVTQSPTHLIKTRGQQVTLRCSPKSGHDTVSWYQQALGQGPQFIFQYYEEEERQRGNFPDRFSGHQFPNYSSELNVNALLLGDSALYLCASRRQYAYEQYFGPGTRLTVT.

This clone has more than one count but fewer than ten. This chain joins TRBV2 and TRBJ1-1, with D uncertain. CDR1 and CDR2 (germline): SNHLY, FYNNEI. The CDR3 extends over 13 amino acids. V dropped 10 bases and J dropped 4 bases, with 16 bases sitting between them. The CDR3 here is CATELGGFTEAFF. DNA for the CDR3: TGTGCCACCGAACTAGGAGGTTTCACTGAAGCTTTCTTT.

V gene TRBV9 combines with J gene TRBJ2-1, with 12 nucleotides matching TRBD2. CDR3 length equals 17 residues. V dropped 2 bases and J dropped 5; count of bases not matched to a gene: 8. Germline loops: CDR1 SGDLS, CDR2 YYNGEE. The CDR3 coding sequence is TGTGCCAGCAGCGTTCAACCTAGCGGGGGGGCCCACAATGAGCAGTTCTTC. Translating it yields CASSVQPSGGAHNEQFF.

The chain carries TRBV6-1 and TRBJ2-3; perhaps TRBD2 as D (6 bases). CDR1 MNHNS and CDR2 SASEGT come from the germline V gene. This CDR3 is 13 amino acids long. V lost 7 bases and J 6 bases, leaving 14 bases between the germline ends. The CDR3 region has the DNA TGTGCCAGCATACGGGACTCCTTGGATACGCAGTATTTT. Protein sequence: CASIRDSLDTQYF.

This clone was seen only once. This sequence joins TRBV6-1 and TRBJ2-1; possibly TRBD1 for D (6 bases). The CDR3 runs 15 residues. Germline CDR1 and CDR2: MNHNS and SASEGT. Trimming removed 7 bases from V and 2 bases from J, with 15 bases in between. In DNA form, the CDR3 reads TGTGCCAGCACGAAACAGGGTAGGCCCTACAATGAGCAGTTCTTC. Translating gives CASTKQGRPYNEQFF.